This T cell receptor beta chain was sequenced during a study of T cells in Graves' hyperthyroidism and ophthalmopathy. Study-level points and caveats: Classification by a 13 V-J model distinguished ophthalmopathy from stable hyperthyroidism.

V gave up 0 bases and J gave up 5 bases; unmatched junction bases: 14. Germline CDR1 SGHRS, CDR2 YFSETQ. CDR3 size: 17 residues. This clonotype was counted a few times. The antigen is unknown. Amplified TCR beta CDR3 regions derived from RNA transcripts. Carried out on the TCR CDR3, a first-round RT-PCR used the HTBI primer set. TCRdb passed the multiplex PCR reads through MiXCR, listing each CDR3 protein once. The sample comprises 360,000 or so distinct CDR3 sequences, 12% to 15% of which are singletons, and roughly 19% rests with the top ten. Patients with ophthalmopathy all had a Clinical Activity Score of at least 3, a NOSPECS grade of at least 4 and duration under 3 months. The study based diagnoses on clinical symptoms, serum thyroxine and TRAb, thyroid ultrasound and orbital computed tomography. Each 10 ml fresh peripheral blood draw supplied the PBMCs.

The material sequenced was blood. The source is a woman between 55 and 75 years old with Graves' ophthalmopathy. The chain recombines TRBV5-1 with TRBJ2-7, with 7 bases lining up with TRBD2. The CDR3 loop reads CASSLARGNSGSNEQYF. In nucleotides, the CDR3 is TGCGCCAGCAGCTTGGCCCGCGGGAATAGCGGGTCCAACGAGCAGTACTTC.